The clone carrying this T cell receptor beta chain was counted a few times. Noted time point: patch test 2, 6 weeks after DPC sensitization. Indicated treatment: therapeutic diphenylcyclopropenone sensitization with weekly scalp DPC. This sample was included in a study of human T cells and chemical hapten exposure. Germline V gene lookup returns CDR1 LGHNA and CDR2 YNFKEQ. The CDR3 sequence is 14 residues long. V was trimmed by 3 bases and J by 6 bases, leaving 11 bases between them. It was the library that attached unique molecular identifiers to individual cDNA molecules. TCRdb itself ran the RACE reads through MiXCR, one entry per CDR3 protein. The sample carries about 82,000 distinct CDR3 sequences, around 7% recorded once.

V usage is TRBV4-2 and J usage is TRBJ2-2; D tentatively fits TRBD1 or TRBD2 (5 bases each). The input for sequencing was whole blood, taken in connection with sensitization to the hapten diphenylcyclopropenone (DPC). The sequence derives from a woman under 40 with alopecia areata. Some clones in this sample may be carry-over from other donors' samples. In DNA, the CDR3 is TGTGCCAGCAGCCACGTGGGGGTGTCCGGGGAGCTGTTTTTT. Translated, it gives CASSHVGVSGELFF.